The 28 T cell receptor beta chains below all came from one sample that was sequenced in a study of blood T cell repertoires in COVID-19. Data came from immunoSEQ multiplex PCR; TCRdb stores just in-frame clones and leaves some out. The table lists just over 300,000 clones, under 90% of them singletons. Sequences were obtained from PBMCs or T cells enriched from blood (not recorded which). These receptors came from a man aged 25-40 years who had recovered from COVID-19.

This rearrangement joins TRBV5-1 to TRBJ1-6, with a tentative D call TRBD1 (6 bases). This CDR3 contains 15 residues. Germline CDR1 is SGHRS and CDR2 is YFSETQ. The ends were cut back, 3 bases at V and 5 bases at J, with 12 bases in the middle. The CDR3 DNA follows: TGCGCCAGCAGCTCGTCGACAGGAGATAATTCACCCCTCCACTTT. It specifies CASSSSTGDNSPLHF. The full variable domain, in which reference TRBV5-1 and TRBJ1-6 provide the parts outside the CDR3, is KAGVTQTPRYLIKTRGQQVTLSCSPISGHRSVSWYQQTPGQGLQFLFEYFSETQRNKGNFPGRFSGRQFSNSRSEMNVSTLELGDSALYLCASSSSTGDNSPLHFGNGTRLTVT.

With respect to this clone: Other DNA sequences in the sample encode the same CDR3. The chain is built from TRBV20-1 and TRBJ2-1, with D possibly being TRBD2 (5 bases). The V and J ends lost 3 bases and 5 bases respectively, with 5 bases between them. The length of the CDR3 is 11 residues. CDR1 DFQATT and CDR2 SNEGSKA come from the germline V gene (reference sequence). As DNA, the CDR3 is TGCAGTGCTAGGAGGGACAATGAGCAGTTCTTC. This encodes CSARRDNEQFF.

V gene TRBV28 combines with J gene TRBJ1-5, with TRBD1 as a possible D gene (5 bases). Germline loops: CDR1 MDHEN, CDR2 SYDVKM. There are 15 residues in the CDR3. The V gene lost 7 bases and the J gene lost 6 bases, with 19 bases spanning the gap. The CDR3 nucleotides read TGTGCCAGCAACATGTACCCAAACGGGGGTCAGCCCCAGCATTTT. This sequence encodes CASNMYPNGGQPQHF.

V is TRBV6-1 and J is TRBJ1-4; 8 nucleotides match TRBD1. This CDR3 contains 16 residues. Trimming took 0 bases from V and 7 from J; bases not matched to a gene: 7. Looked up from germline, CDR1 is MNHNS and CDR2 is SASEGT. Here the CDR3 reads CASSEATRGRGEKLFF. DNA of the CDR3: TGTGCCAGCAGTGAAGCAACCAGGGGGCGCGGTGAAAAACTGTTTTTT.

The chain is built from TRBV18 and TRBJ1-2; D is undetermined. In germline, CDR1 is KGHSH, CDR2 LQKENI. CDR3 length: 12 residues. Deletions cut 4 bases from V and 3 bases from J, with 6 bases between. The DNA of the CDR3 is TGTGCCAGCTCACAACTAGACTATGGCTACACCTTC. Translation: CASSQLDYGYTF.

The chain joins TRBV14 to TRBJ1-2; D is ambiguous. The germline CDR1 and CDR2 sequences are SGHDN and FVKESK. The V end was cut by 0 bases, the J end by 4 bases, with 12 bases between. There are 15 residues in the CDR3. The CDR3 sequence: CASSQDSEPSYGYTF. The DNA of the CDR3 is TGTGCCAGCAGCCAAGATAGTGAACCGAGCTATGGCTACACCTTC.

This rearrangement joins TRBV12-3 or TRBV12-4 to TRBJ2-3; TRBD2 matches 7 bases. V was clipped by 11 bases and J by 5 bases; unmatched bases: 7. The CDR3 is made up of 12 amino acids. This chain's CDR3 is CAGGGEGDTQYF. The CDR3 DNA follows: TGTGCCGGGGGAGGGGAGGGAGATACGCAGTATTTT.

This chain connects TRBV5-4 to TRBJ2-7, with D maybe TRBD1 (6 bases). V was clipped by 4 bases and J by 1 base, with 12 bases between them. The CDR3 has 14 amino acids. Germline V gene data show CDR1 as SGHNT and CDR2 as YYREEE (reference sequence). In DNA form, the CDR3 reads TGTGCCAGCAGCACCATCCAGGGGTCCTACGAGCAGTACTTC. This codes for CASSTIQGSYEQYF.

This chain uses TRBV6-6 with TRBJ1-2, with 8 bases lining up with TRBD1. From germline, CDR1 is MNHNY and CDR2 SVGAGI (reference sequence). J was trimmed by 6 bases and V by 8 bases; bases with no gene match: 17. The CDR3 is 16 amino acids. The CDR3 loop is CASHLRDRTGKDGYTF. CDR3 DNA: TGTGCCAGCCACCTTCGGGACAGGACAGGAAAAGATGGCTACACCTTC.

The chain carries TRBV7-9 and TRBJ2-3, with 8 bases fitting TRBD1. CDR1 is SEHNR, CDR2 FQNEAQ, per germline (reference sequence). The CDR3 extends over 17 amino acids. V gave up 1 base and J gave up 0 bases; unmatched junction bases: 6. The CDR3 sequence is CASSLVNYRGSTDTQYF. CDR3 bases: TGTGCCAGCAGCTTAGTGAACTACAGGGGGAGCACAGATACGCAGTATTTT. The full variable domain, with the rest looked up from reference TRBV7-9 and TRBJ2-3, is DTGVSQNPRHKITKRGQNVTFRCDPISEHNRLYWYRQTLGQGPEFLTYFQNEAQLEKSRLLSDRFSAERPKGSFSTLEIQRTEQGDSAMYLCASSLVNYRGSTDTQYFGPGTRLTVL.

This clone was recorded a few times. Different DNA sequences within this sample yield the same CDR3. The rearrangement links TRBV27 to TRBJ2-7; D ambiguous. Trimming took off 4 bases at V and 0 bases at J, with 4 bases between the two ends. Germline V gene lookup returns CDR1 MNHEY and CDR2 SMNVEV (reference sequence). This CDR3 is 12 amino acids long. Here the CDR3 reads CASSSSSYEQYF. CDR3 in DNA: TGTGCCAGCAGTTCCAGCTCCTACGAGCAGTACTTC.

This clone was counted between two and nine times. The chain links TRBV7-2 to TRBJ2-3; 13 bases are a match to TRBD2. CDR1 is SGHTA, CDR2 FQGNSA, per germline. J was trimmed by 6 bases and V by 5 bases; bases with no gene match: 5. The CDR3 has 15 residues. This CDR3 reads CASSAWGLAGDTQYF. CDR3 sequence (DNA): TGTGCCAGCAGCGCCTGGGGACTAGCGGGGGATACGCAGTATTTT.

This chain links TRBV27 with TRBJ2-1, with 7 bases identical to TRBD2. This CDR3 is 16 amino acids long. The germline V gene encodes CDR1 MNHEY and CDR2 SMNVEV (reference sequence). The J segment lost 14 bases and the V segment lost 6 bases, leaving 22 bases of the junction unmatched. CDR3 sequence: CASSSYPIIGREEEFF. As DNA, the CDR3 is TGTGCCAGCAGCTCCTACCCCATTATAGGACGGGAGGAAGAGTTCTTC.

The V call is TRBV7-9, the J call TRBJ2-1; TRBD2 agrees at 9 bases. Germline loops: CDR1 SEHNR, CDR2 FQNEAQ (reference sequence). The CDR3 has 14 amino acids. Unmatched junction bases numbered 10, after V lost 8 bases and J lost 8 bases. The chain's CDR3 is CASHSPSGVDEQFF. The CDR3 bases are TGTGCCAGCCACTCCCCTAGCGGGGTGGATGAGCAGTTCTTC. The entire variable domain, with the rest obtained from reference TRBV7-9 and TRBJ2-1, is as follows: DTGVSQNPRHKITKRGQNVTFRCDPISEHNRLYWYRQTLGQGPEFLTYFQNEAQLEKSRLLSDRFSAERPKGSFSTLEIQRTEQGDSAMYLCASHSPSGVDEQFFGPGTRLTVL.

The chain is built from TRBV27 and TRBJ2-6; 7 nucleotides agree with TRBD1. Germline V lookup: CDR1 MNHEY, CDR2 SMNVEV (reference sequence). Unmatched junction bases numbered 10, after V lost 5 bases and J lost 0 bases. The CDR3 spans 18 residues. The CDR3 protein is CASSPPGQFVSGANVLTF. The CDR3 coding sequence is TGTGCCAGCAGTCCCCCGGGACAGTTTGTCTCTGGGGCCAACGTCCTGACTTTC.

This clone was detected only a few times. The V call is TRBV19, the J call TRBJ2-3, with D tentatively TRBD2 (6 bases). The V gene lost 6 bases and the J gene lost 0 bases, with 19 bases spanning the gap. Germline CDR1 LNHDA, CDR2 SQIVND (reference sequence). This CDR3 comprises 17 residues. CDR3 in amino acids: CASSAMSGVYSTDTQYF. The CDR3 nucleotides are TGTGCCAGTAGCGCAATGTCGGGAGTCTATAGCACAGATACGCAGTATTTT.

V gene TRBV3-1 (or the pseudogene TRBV3-2) combines with J gene TRBJ1-4; no firm D call. V was pared by 5 bases and J by 8 bases, with 21 bases between. Germline V gives CDR1 LGHDT, CDR2 YNNKEL (reference sequence). There are 16 residues in the CDR3. As DNA, the CDR3 is TGTGCCAGCAGCTCTAGTTTGACTGCAACTGGGGAAAAACTGTTTTTT. It specifies CASSSSLTATGEKLFF.

This chain links TRBV10-3 with TRBJ1-4; a possible D gene is TRBD1 (5 bases). The CDR3 loop spans 19 amino acids. Germline values: CDR1 ENHRY, CDR2 SYGVKD. Trimming left V 5 bases short and J 0 bases short, with 22 bases between. The CDR3 bases are TGTGCCATCAGTCACCATCCCGGGGAGGGAGGGGCAACTAATGAAAAACTGTTTTTT. It translates to CAISHHPGEGGATNEKLFF.

V usage is TRBV5-1 and J usage is TRBJ1-4; 8 bases match TRBD1. The ends lost 2 bases at V and 3 bases at J; junction bases unmatched: 6. Germline V gene data show CDR1 as SGHRS and CDR2 as YFSETQ. The CDR3 has 16 residues. Here the CDR3 reads CASSLGQGISNEKLFF. CDR3 DNA: TGCGCCAGCAGCTTAGGACAGGGCATCTCTAATGAAAAACTGTTTTTT.

The rearrangement uses TRBV18 and TRBJ1-6, with TRBD1 matching over 7 bases. Germline assignment: CDR1 KGHSH and CDR2 LQKENI. Trimming cost V 6 bases and J 8 bases; bases outside gene matches: 10. CDR3 length: 15 amino acids. CDR3 coding DNA: TGTGCCAGCTCGCAACAGGGGTTCACGGATTCACCCCTCCACTTT. Its protein is CASSQQGFTDSPLHF.

This clone was seen only a few times. V gene TRBV24-1 combines with J gene TRBJ2-7; 13 nucleotides line up with TRBD2. Germline V gene sequence: CDR1 KGHDR, CDR2 SFDVKD. The CDR3 consists of 18 residues. V trimming: 5 bases; J trimming: 3 bases; junction bases outside the gene matches: 12. CDR3 region: CATSGPRTSGGNIYEQYF. CDR3 DNA: TGTGCCACCAGTGGTCCAAGGACTAGCGGGGGTAATATCTACGAGCAGTACTTC.

The chain carries TRBV5-1 and TRBJ2-1; D remains unclear. V lost 6 bases to trimming and J lost 9 bases, with 16 bases between them. The CDR3 consists of 13 residues. Germline CDR1 is SGHRS and CDR2 is YFSETQ. The CDR3 spells CASTRGLQGEQFF. The CDR3 coding sequence is TGCGCCAGCACCAGAGGATTACAAGGTGAGCAGTTCTTC.

This chain connects TRBV4-1 to TRBJ2-3, with D perhaps matching TRBD2 (5 bases). Trimming pared 3 bases from V and 4 bases from J, leaving 11 bases between. The CDR3 length is 14 residues. Germline V CDR1 and CDR2: MGHRA, YSYEKL. CDR3 DNA: TGCGCCAGCAGCCATGGAGGTGCCCCAGATACGCAGTATTTT. This sequence encodes CASSHGGAPDTQYF.

This sequence joins TRBV18 and TRBJ2-4; maybe TRBD2 (6 bases). Germline V gene sequence: CDR1 KGHSH, CDR2 LQKENI. Trimming removed 3 bases at V and 11 bases at J, with 11 bases between. The CDR3 extends over 12 amino acids. CDR3: CASSPGGDFQYF. CDR3 DNA sequence: TGTGCCAGCTCACCGGGGGGAGATTTTCAGTACTTC.

V is TRBV7-9 and J is TRBJ2-3, with unresolved D. The CDR3 is made up of 10 amino acids. V was shortened by 5 bases and J by 9 bases, with 6 bases between the two germline ends. CDR1 is SEHNR and CDR2 is FQNEAQ in the germline V gene (reference sequence). The CDR3 DNA follows: TGTGCCAGCAGCCAGGAAACGCAGTATTTT. It is translated as CASSQETQYF.

The chain joins TRBV9 to TRBJ1-5; D is perhaps TRBD1 (5 bases). Germline loops: CDR1 SGDLS, CDR2 YYNGEE. V lost 4 bases to trimming and J lost 3 bases, with 14 bases between them. This CDR3 has 15 residues. DNA of the CDR3: TGTGCCAGCAGCCGCGGAGGGGTAAACAATCAGCCCCAGCATTTT. Its translation: CASSRGGVNNQPQHF.

This chain links TRBV3-1 (or the pseudogene TRBV3-2) with TRBJ2-7, with a weak D call TRBD2 (6 bases). The CDR3 covers 14 residues. Trimming took 2 bases from V and 7 from J, leaving 15 bases between them. Germline loops: CDR1 LGHDT, CDR2 YNNKEL (reference sequence). The chain's CDR3 is CASSQYGGGGEQYF. CDR3 sequence (DNA): TGTGCCAGCAGCCAATACGGGGGAGGAGGAGAGCAGTACTTC.

The chain has TRBV28 and TRBJ2-7, with TRBD1 matching 9 bases. Trimming took 7 bases from V and 4 from J; bases not matched to a gene: 5. CDR3 length equals 13 residues. Looked up from germline, CDR1 is MDHEN and CDR2 is SYDVKM. Here the CDR3 reads CASTDRGEYEQYF. DNA for the CDR3: TGTGCCAGCACGGACAGGGGAGAATACGAGCAGTACTTC.